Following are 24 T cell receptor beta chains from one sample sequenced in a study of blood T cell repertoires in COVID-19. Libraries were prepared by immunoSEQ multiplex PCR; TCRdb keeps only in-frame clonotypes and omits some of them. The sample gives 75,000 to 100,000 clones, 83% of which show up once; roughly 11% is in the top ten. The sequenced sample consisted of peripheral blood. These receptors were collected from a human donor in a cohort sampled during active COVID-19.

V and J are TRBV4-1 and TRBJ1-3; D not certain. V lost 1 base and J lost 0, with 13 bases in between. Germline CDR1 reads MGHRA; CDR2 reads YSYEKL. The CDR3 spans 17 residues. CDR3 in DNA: TGCGCCAGCAGCCAAGGTGGAGGCATCTTCTCTGGAAACACCATATATTTT. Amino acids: CASSQGGGIFSGNTIYF.

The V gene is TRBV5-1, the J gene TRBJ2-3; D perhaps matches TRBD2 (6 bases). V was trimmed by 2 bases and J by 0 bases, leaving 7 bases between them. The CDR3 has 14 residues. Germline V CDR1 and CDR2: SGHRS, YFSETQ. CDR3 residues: CASSFSGSTDTQYF. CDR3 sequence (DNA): TGCGCCAGCAGCTTTAGCGGTAGCACAGATACGCAGTATTTT.

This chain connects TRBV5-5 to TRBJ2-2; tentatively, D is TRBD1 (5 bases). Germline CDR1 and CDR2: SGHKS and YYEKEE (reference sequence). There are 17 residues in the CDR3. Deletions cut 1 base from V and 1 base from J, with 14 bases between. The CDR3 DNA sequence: TGTGCCAGCAGCTTGAGGGGCTTTTTGGGGAACACCGGGGAGCTGTTTTTT. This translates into CASSLRGFLGNTGELFF.

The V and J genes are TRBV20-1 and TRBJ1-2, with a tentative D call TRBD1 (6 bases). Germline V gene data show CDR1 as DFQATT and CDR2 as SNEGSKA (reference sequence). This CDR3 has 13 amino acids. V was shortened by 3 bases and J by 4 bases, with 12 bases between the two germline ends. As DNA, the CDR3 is TGCAGTGCTAGTGAACAGGGTCTCTATGGCTACACCTTC. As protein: CSASEQGLYGYTF.

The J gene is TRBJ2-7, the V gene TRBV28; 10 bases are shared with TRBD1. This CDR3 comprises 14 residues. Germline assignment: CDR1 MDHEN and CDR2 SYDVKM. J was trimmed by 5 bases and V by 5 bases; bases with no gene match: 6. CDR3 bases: TGTGCCAGCAGTCCGCCGGGACAGGGGAACGAGCAGTACTTC. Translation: CASSPPGQGNEQYF.

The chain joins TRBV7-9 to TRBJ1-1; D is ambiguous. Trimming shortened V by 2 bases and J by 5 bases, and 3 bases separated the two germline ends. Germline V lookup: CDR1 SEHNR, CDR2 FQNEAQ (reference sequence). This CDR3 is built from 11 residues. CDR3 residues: CASSLQTEAFF. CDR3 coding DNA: TGTGCCAGCAGCTTACAGACTGAAGCTTTCTTT.

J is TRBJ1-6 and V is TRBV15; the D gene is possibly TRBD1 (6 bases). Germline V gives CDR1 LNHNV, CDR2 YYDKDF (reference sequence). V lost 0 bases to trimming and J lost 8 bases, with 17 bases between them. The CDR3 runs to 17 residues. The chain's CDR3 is CATSRDRQGRFHSPLHF. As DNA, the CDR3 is TGTGCCACCAGCAGAGATCGGCAGGGGCGGTTTCATTCACCCCTCCACTTT.

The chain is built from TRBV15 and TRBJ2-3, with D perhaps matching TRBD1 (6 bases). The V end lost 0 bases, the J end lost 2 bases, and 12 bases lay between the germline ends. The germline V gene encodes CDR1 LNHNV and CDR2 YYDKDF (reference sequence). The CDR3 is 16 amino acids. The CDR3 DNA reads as TGTGCCACCAGCAGAGACAGTACGGGACACACAGATACGCAGTATTTT. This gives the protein CATSRDSTGHTDTQYF. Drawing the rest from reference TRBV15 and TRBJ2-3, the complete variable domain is DAMVIQNPRYQVTQFGKPVTLSCSQTLNHNVMYWYQQKSSQAPKLLFHYYDKDFNNEADTPDNFQSRRPNTSFCFLDIRSPGLGDTAMYLCATSRDSTGHTDTQYFGPGTRLTVL.

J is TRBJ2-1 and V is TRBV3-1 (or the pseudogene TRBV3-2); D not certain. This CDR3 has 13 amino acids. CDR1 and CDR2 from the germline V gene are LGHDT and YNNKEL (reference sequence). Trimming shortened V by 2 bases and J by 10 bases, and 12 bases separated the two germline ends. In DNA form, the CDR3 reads TGTGCCAGCAGCCAAAGTACACCCAGGGAGCAGTTCTTC. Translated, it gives CASSQSTPREQFF.

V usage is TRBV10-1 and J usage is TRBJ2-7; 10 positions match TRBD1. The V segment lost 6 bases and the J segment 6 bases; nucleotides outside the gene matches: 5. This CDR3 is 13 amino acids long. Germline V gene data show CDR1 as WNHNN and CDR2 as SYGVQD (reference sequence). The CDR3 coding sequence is TGCGCCAGCAGCCTTGGACAGGGGGTCGAGCAGTACTTC. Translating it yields CASSLGQGVEQYF.

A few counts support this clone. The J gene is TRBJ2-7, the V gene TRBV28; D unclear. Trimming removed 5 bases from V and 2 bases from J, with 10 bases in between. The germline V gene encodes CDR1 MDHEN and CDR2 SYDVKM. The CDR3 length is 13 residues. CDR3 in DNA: TGTGCCAGCAGTATAACAGAGCCCTACGAGCAGTACTTC. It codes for CASSITEPYEQYF.

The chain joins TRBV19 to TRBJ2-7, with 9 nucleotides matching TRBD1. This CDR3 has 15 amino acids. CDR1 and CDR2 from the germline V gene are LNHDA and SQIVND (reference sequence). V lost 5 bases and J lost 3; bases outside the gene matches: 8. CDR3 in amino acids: CASSSGQGPIYEQYF. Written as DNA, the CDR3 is TGTGCCAGTAGTTCTGGACAGGGGCCCATCTACGAGCAGTACTTC.

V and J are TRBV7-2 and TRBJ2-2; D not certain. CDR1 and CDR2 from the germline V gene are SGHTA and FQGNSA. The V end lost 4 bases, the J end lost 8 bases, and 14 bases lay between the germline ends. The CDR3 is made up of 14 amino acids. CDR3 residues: CASSSYLNFGELFF. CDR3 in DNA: TGTGCCAGCAGCTCGTACCTAAATTTTGGGGAGCTGTTTTTT.

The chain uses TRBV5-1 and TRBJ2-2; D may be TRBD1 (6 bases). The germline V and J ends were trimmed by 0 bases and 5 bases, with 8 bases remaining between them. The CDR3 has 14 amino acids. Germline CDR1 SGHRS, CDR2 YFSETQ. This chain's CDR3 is CASSLGGRTGELFF. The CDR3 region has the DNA TGCGCCAGCAGCTTGGGGGGGCGGACCGGGGAGCTGTTTTTT.

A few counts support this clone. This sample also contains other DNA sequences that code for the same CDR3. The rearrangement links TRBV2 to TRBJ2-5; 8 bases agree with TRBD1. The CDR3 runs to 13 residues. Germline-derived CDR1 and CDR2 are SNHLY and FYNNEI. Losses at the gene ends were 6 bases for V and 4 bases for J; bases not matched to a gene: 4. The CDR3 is CASSDTGGETQYF. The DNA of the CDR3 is TGTGCCAGCAGCGATACAGGGGGAGAGACCCAGTACTTC.

The CDR3 protein is CATSTPRGTGGSNEQFF. In DNA form, the CDR3 reads TGTGCCACCAGCACCCCGAGGGGGACAGGGGGATCTAATGAGCAGTTCTTC. The chain combines TRBV15 with TRBJ2-1; 11 positions match TRBD1. V lost 4 bases to trimming and J lost 7 bases; unmatched junction nucleotides: 12. This CDR3 spans 17 amino acids. Germline CDR1 and CDR2: LNHNV and YYDKDF (reference sequence).

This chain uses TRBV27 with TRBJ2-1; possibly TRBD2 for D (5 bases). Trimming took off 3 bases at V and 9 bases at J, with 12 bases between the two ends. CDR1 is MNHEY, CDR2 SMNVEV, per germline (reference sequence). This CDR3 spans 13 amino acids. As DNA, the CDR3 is TGTGCCAGCAGTTTGGGTCGGGAAGGTGAGCAGTTCTTC. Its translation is CASSLGREGEQFF.

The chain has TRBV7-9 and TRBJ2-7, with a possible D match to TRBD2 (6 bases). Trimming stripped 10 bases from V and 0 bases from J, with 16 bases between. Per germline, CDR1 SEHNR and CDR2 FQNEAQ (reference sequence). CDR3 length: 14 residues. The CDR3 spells CAIQGLQSSYEQYF. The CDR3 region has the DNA TGTGCCATCCAGGGACTCCAGAGCTCCTACGAGCAGTACTTC. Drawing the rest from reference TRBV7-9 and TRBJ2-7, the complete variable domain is DTGVSQNPRHKITKRGQNVTFRCDPISEHNRLYWYRQTLGQGPEFLTYFQNEAQLEKSRLLSDRFSAERPKGSFSTLEIQRTEQGDSAMYLCAIQGLQSSYEQYFGPGTRLTVT.

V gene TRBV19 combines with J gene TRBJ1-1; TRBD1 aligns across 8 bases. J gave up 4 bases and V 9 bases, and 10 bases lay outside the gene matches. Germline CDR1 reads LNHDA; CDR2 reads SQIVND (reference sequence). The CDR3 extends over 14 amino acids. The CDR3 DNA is TGTGCCAGCAAGCCGGACAGGGAGGGCACTGAAGCTTTCTTT. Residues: CASKPDREGTEAFF.

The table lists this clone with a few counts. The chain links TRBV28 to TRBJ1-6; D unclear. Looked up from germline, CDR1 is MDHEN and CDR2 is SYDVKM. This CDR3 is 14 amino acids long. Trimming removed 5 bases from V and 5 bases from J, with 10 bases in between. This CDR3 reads CASSARRDNSPLHF. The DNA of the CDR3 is TGTGCCAGCAGTGCCCGGAGGGATAATTCACCCCTCCACTTT.

CDR3 loop: CASSPLAGANYNEQFF. CDR3 sequence (DNA): TGCGCCAGCAGCCCACTAGCGGGGGCGAACTACAATGAGCAGTTCTTC. V usage is TRBV5-1 and J usage is TRBJ2-1, with 11 bases fitting TRBD2. This CDR3 comprises 16 residues. J was trimmed by 3 bases and V by 4 bases; bases with no gene match: 6. Germline CDR1 reads SGHRS; CDR2 reads YFSETQ.

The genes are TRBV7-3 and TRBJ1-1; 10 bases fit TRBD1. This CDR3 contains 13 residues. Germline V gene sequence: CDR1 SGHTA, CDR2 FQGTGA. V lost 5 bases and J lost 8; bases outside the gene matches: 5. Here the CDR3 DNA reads TGTGCCAGCAGCCGAGGGACAGGGGAAGAAGCTTTCTTT. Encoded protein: CASSRGTGEEAFF.

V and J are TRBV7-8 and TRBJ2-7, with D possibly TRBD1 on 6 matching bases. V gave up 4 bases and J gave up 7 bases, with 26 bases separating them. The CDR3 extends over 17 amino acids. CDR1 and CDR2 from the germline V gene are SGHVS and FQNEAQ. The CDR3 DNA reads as TGTGCCAGCAGCTCGAAGAAAACAGGGTGGGGCGTCCGGGAGCAGTACTTC. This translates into CASSSKKTGWGVREQYF.

The CDR3: CASSFRQGGNQPQHF. The CDR3 region has the DNA TGTGCCAGCAGTTTTAGACAGGGCGGCAATCAGCCCCAGCATTTT. This chain uses TRBV28 with TRBJ1-5; TRBD1 aligns across 7 bases. Germline trimming cut 3 bases from V and 2 bases from J; bases unmatched to any gene: 4. CDR3 size: 15 residues. In germline, CDR1 is MDHEN, CDR2 SYDVKM.